Listed here are 24 T cell receptor beta chains from one sample, sequenced in a study of CD8+ T cells in alopecia areata. As the sequencing template, cDNA was produced by extracting RNA and reverse transcribing it. Repertoires were generated with immunoSEQ multiplex PCR, while TCRdb's copy carries only in-frame clones and drops some. This sample carries around 20,000 clones and no singletons, and roughly 31% goes to the top ten. Cutaneous lymph nodes were pooled and cells sorted by CD4, CD8alpha, NKG2D, NKG2ACE and more. Sequenced sample: CD8+ T cells sorted from a lymph node. The source of these receptors is a C3H/HeJ mouse with alopecia areata. As its MHC haplotype, the strain has H2-k.

This clone was seen repeatedly, ten times or more. Mouse names are used for the genes. The read ends 4 residues shy of where the CDR3 ends; the end is completed using the germline J gene. The gene calls are TRBV13-3 and TRBJ1-1; D ambiguous. Germline V gene lookup returns CDR1 NNHDY and CDR2 SYVADS. There are 12 residues in the CDR3. V was shortened by 6 bases and J by 1 base, with 7 bases between the two germline ends. CDR3 protein: CASNFRNTEVFF. The DNA read from the CDR3 is TGTGCCAGCAATTTCAGAAACACA.

The table lists this clone with many counts. Gene names refer to mouse genes. The chain's CDR3 is CASSGTGGGDTQYF. The CDR3 bases that were read are TGTGCCAGCAGTGGGACTGGGGGGGGAGAC. This chain connects TRBV13-3 to TRBJ2-5, with TRBD2 matching 12 bases. Read sequence stops 4 residues before the CDR3 end, and the germline J gene provides the missing end. The CDR3 is 14 residues long. Germline V gene sequence: CDR1 NNHDY, CDR2 SYVADS.

In this sample, this clone turned up many times. The protein here is the DNA translation, as the TCRdb protein differs from it at residue 12. Here the gene names and germline are mouse. From the germline J gene comes the end of the CDR3, since the read stops 3 residues before it. The chain employs TRBV13-2 and TRBJ1-6; D may be TRBD1 (6 bases). TRBJ1-6 is an ORF; its function is uncertain. The CDR3 is 15 amino acids. The V gene lost 5 bases and the J gene lost 5 bases, with 14 bases spanning the gap. CDR1 is NNHNN, CDR2 SYGAGS, per germline (reference sequence). CDR3 DNA (partial): TGTGCCAGCGGGGACCGGGACAAAAATAATTCGCCC. Its translation: CASGDRDKNNSP. From start to end, the CDR3 is CASGDRDKNNSPLYF.

About this clone itself: Any gene name here is a mouse gene name. The CDR3 end lies 4 residues beyond the end of the read and is filled in from the germline J gene. The V and J genes are TRBV13-1 and TRBJ2-7; 7 bases match TRBD2. CDR3 length equals 14 residues. V shed 2 bases, J shed 0 bases, and the junction held 2 bases outside the gene matches. Germline CDR1 reads NSHNY; CDR2 reads SYGAGN. The CDR3 reads CASSDWGSSYEQYF. The part of the CDR3 DNA that was read is TGTGCCAGCAGTGACTGGGGGAGCTCCTAT.

This clone was counted ten times or more. Each gene name is a mouse one. The CDR3 bases that were read are TGTGCCAGCAGTTCAACTGGGGGGTTTAGCTCCTAT. The encoded protein is CASSSTGGFSSY. From start to end, the CDR3 is CASSSTGGFSSYEQYF. The gene calls are TRBV13-3 and TRBJ2-7; 9 nucleotides match TRBD2. Sequencing ends 4 residues short of the CDR3 end; the germline J gene provides the rest. With 4 bases clipped from V and 0 bases from J, the junction kept 8 bases outside the gene matches. There are 16 residues in the CDR3. Germline CDR1 NNHDY, CDR2 SYVADS.

Worth noting for this clone: The gene symbols are mouse symbols. The read terminates 4 residues before the CDR3 end, so the remaining end is supplied by the germline J gene. The chain employs TRBV19 and TRBJ2-3, with 8 nucleotides matching TRBD1. Germline lookup yields CDR1 FNHDT and CDR2 SITEND (reference sequence). V shed 2 bases and J 2 bases; nucleotides not matched to a gene: 7. The CDR3 runs 16 residues. Partial CDR3 DNA: TGTGCCAGCAGTATCCCAGGACAGGGACTTGCAGAA. Its protein product is CASSIPGQGLAE. The whole CDR3 sequence reads CASSIPGQGLAETLYF.

As concerns this clone: The genes are named according to mouse. The CDR3 end falls 4 residues outside the read, so it is completed with the germline J gene. This chain uses TRBV1 with TRBJ2-5; 10 bases agree with TRBD1. From germline, CDR1 is NSQYPW and CDR2 LRSPGD (reference sequence). CDR3 length: 16 amino acids. The CDR3 bases that were read are TGCACCTGCAGTGCAAGAGGGACAGGGGAATGGGAC. Its protein product is CTCSARGTGEWD. The entire CDR3 protein reads CTCSARGTGEWDTQYF.

This clone showed up many times. The gene names here belong to mouse. The read ends 4 residues early relative to the CDR3; the germline J gene fills the gap. The chain couples TRBV13-3 to TRBJ2-7; 12 bases line up with TRBD2. Germline V gene data show CDR1 as NNHDY and CDR2 as SYVADS. The CDR3 length is 16 residues. The chain's CDR3 is CASSAGTGGPSYEQYF. CDR3 DNA, as far as it was read: TGTGCCAGCAGTGCAGGGACTGGGGGGCCTTCTTAT.

As concerns this clone: The genes and germline here are from mouse. The sequenced CDR3 bases are TGTGCCAGCAGTCCCCCGACAGGTAACCAAGAC. Its translation is CASSPPTGNQD. The entire CDR3 protein reads CASSPPTGNQDTQYF. V gene TRBV19 combines with J gene TRBJ2-5; D may be TRBD1 (6 bases). Read coverage stops 4 residues before the CDR3 terminus; the germline J gene supplies the remainder. Between the trimmed V and J ends, which lost 4 bases and 0 bases, there was a span of 12 bases. There are 15 residues in the CDR3. Germline V gives CDR1 FNHDT, CDR2 SITEND (reference sequence).

Comment on this clone: These gene names are mouse names. The read falls 4 residues short of the CDR3 end, and the missing part is taken from the germline J gene. The chain employs TRBV19 and TRBJ2-7, with TRBD2 identical over 7 bases. The CDR3 is 14 residues long. Unmatched junction bases numbered 4, after V lost 2 bases and J lost 2 bases. Germline assignment: CDR1 FNHDT and CDR2 SITEND (reference sequence). The CDR3 reads CASSISGGAYEQYF. The part of the CDR3 DNA that was read is TGTGCCAGCAGTATTAGCGGGGGGGCCTAT.

This clone was seen many times. Germline and genes: mouse. The CDR3 end is not reached by the read, which stops 4 residues before it; the germline J gene fills it in. The rearrangement links TRBV13-3 to TRBJ2-3; TRBD1 agrees at 9 bases. CDR3 length equals 15 residues. Trimming removed 1 base from V and 2 bases from J; junction bases left unmatched: 2. Per germline, CDR1 NNHDY and CDR2 SYVADS. The CDR3 bases that were read are TGTGCCAGCAGTGATTGGGACAGGGATGCAGAA. This codes for CASSDWDRDAE. The full CDR3 protein is CASSDWDRDAETLYF.

This clone was seen only a few times. Here the gene names and germline are mouse. Sequencing ends 4 residues short of the CDR3 end; the germline J gene provides the rest. The chain has TRBV19 and TRBJ2-7; TRBD2 matches at 12 bases. The CDR3 has 15 residues. Trimming at V came to 2 bases and at J to 3 bases, leaving 3 bases not matched to a gene. Germline V gene data show CDR1 as FNHDT and CDR2 as SITEND (reference sequence). The CDR3 reads CASSMRDWGVYEQYF. The sequenced CDR3 bases are TGTGCCAGCAGTATGCGGGACTGGGGGGTCTAT. Full variable domain (missing parts from reference TRBV19 and TRBJ2-7): GGIITQTPKFLIGQEGQKLTLKCQQNFNHDTMYWYRQDSGKGLRLIYYSITENDLQKGDLSEGYDASREKKSSFSLTVTSAQKNEMAVFLCASSMRDWGVYEQYFGPGTRLTVL.

On this clone: Gene names are the mouse ones. The read terminates 4 residues before the CDR3 end, so the remaining end is supplied by the germline J gene. V is TRBV5 and J is TRBJ2-1, with D uncertain. The V gene's germline CDR1 is LGHNA and CDR2 YNLKQL (reference sequence). The CDR3 consists of 12 residues. CDR3 region: CASSQDRAEQFF. The sequenced CDR3 bases are TGTGCCAGCAGCCAAGACAGGGCT.

About this clone itself: TCRdb lists a protein that is different at residue 12 from the translated DNA; the protein given here uses the DNA translation. The gene symbols are mouse symbols. The CDR3 extends 3 residues past the end of the read, so its final part is completed from the germline J gene. This rearrangement joins TRBV13-3 to TRBJ1-3; D is possibly TRBD1 (6 bases). Looked up from germline, CDR1 is NNHDY and CDR2 is SYVADS. The CDR3 is made up of 15 amino acids. Trimming left V 2 bases short and J 0 bases short, with 9 bases between. Incomplete CDR3 DNA: TGTGCCAGCAGTGAAGGGACACCTTCTGGAAATACG. Its protein product is CASSEGTPSGNT. The complete CDR3 protein is CASSEGTPSGNTLYF.

Regarding this clone: The genes are named according to mouse. The sequenced part of the CDR3 DNA is TGTGCCAGCAGTATGGGGGGGCGCTCTGCAGAA. Protein product: CASSMGGRSAE. The whole CDR3 protein is CASSMGGRSAETLYF. The J gene is TRBJ2-3, the V gene TRBV19; 8 bases line up with TRBD2. The read halts 4 residues ahead of the CDR3 end, with the missing end drawn from the germline J gene. Germline V lookup: CDR1 FNHDT, CDR2 SITEND (reference sequence). The CDR3 length is 15 residues. The V segment lost 2 bases and the J segment 2 bases; nucleotides outside the gene matches: 4.

This clone has ten or more counts. Mouse gene names apply. The read finishes 4 residues shy of the CDR3 end, and the germline J gene is used to complete it. V and J are TRBV13-3 and TRBJ1-1; weak D call: TRBD1 (6 bases). Germline CDR1 is NNHDY and CDR2 is SYVADS. This CDR3 is 14 amino acids long. Deletions cut 2 bases from V and 3 bases from J, with 11 bases between. The covered CDR3 bases are TGTGCCAGCAGTGAGGGGGGGCTGGACACA. It yields the protein CASSEGGLDT. The whole CDR3 region reads CASSEGGLDTEVFF.

A remark on this clone: Genes and germline are mouse. The sequence runs out 4 residues before the end of the CDR3; the remainder is reconstructed from the germline J gene. This chain uses TRBV19 with TRBJ1-1, with TRBD1 as a possible D gene (5 bases). CDR3 length equals 14 residues. Germline V lookup: CDR1 FNHDT, CDR2 SITEND (reference sequence). CDR3 sequence reads: CASSIGREGTEVFF. CDR3 DNA (partial): TGTGCCAGCAGTATAGGGCGGGAGGGGACA.

Comments on this clone: The listed genes are named as in mouse. Read sequence stops 4 residues before the CDR3 end, and the germline J gene provides the missing end. V and J are TRBV13-1 and TRBJ2-7; 11 bases align to TRBD2. V shed 1 base and J 3 bases; nucleotides not matched to a gene: 3. CDR1 and CDR2 from the germline V gene are NSHNY and SYGAGN. The CDR3 has 15 residues. The CDR3 is CASSDRGLGVYEQYF. CDR3 bases read: TGTGCCAGCAGTGATAGGGGACTGGGGGTCTAT.

Regarding this clone: At residue 12, TCRdb's protein is not the same as the translated DNA, so the protein here was read from the DNA. Gene names are mouse gene names. The observed sequence ends 3 residues before the CDR3 terminus, with the missing tail filled in from the germline J gene. V is TRBV13-1 and J is TRBJ1-3; possible D gene TRBD1, 6 bases. The CDR3 totals 15 residues. V lost 5 bases and J 0 bases, leaving 12 bases between the germline ends. CDR1 and CDR2 (germline): NSHNY, SYGAGN. CDR3 amino acids: CASSEDRYSGNTLYF. CDR3 DNA (partial): TGTGCCAGCAGCGAGGACAGATATTCTGGAAATACG.

This clone was observed many times. Germline and genes here are mouse. The read terminates 4 residues ahead of where the CDR3 ends, so the germline J gene completes it. The V and J genes are TRBV13-3 and TRBJ2-5; D is perhaps TRBD1 (6 bases). Trimming stripped 7 bases from V and 1 base from J, with 13 bases between. In germline, CDR1 is NNHDY, CDR2 SYVADS. The CDR3 has 14 amino acids. The sequenced part of the CDR3 DNA is TGTGCCAGCGCGGACAGTTTGGACCAAGAC. Translation gives CASADSLDQD. The entire CDR3 sequence reads CASADSLDQDTQYF.

This clone has more than one count but fewer than ten. Gene labels here are mouse ones. With the read ending 4 residues before the CDR3 end, the germline J gene is used to fill in that end. The J gene is TRBJ2-7, the V gene TRBV3, with TRBD2 matching over 11 bases. Germline CDR1 and CDR2: SNHLY and FYNGKV (reference sequence). CDR3 length equals 14 residues. CDR3 residues: CASSLWDWGYEQYF. The sequenced part of the CDR3 DNA is TGTGCCAGCAGCTTATGGGACTGGGGGTAT.

Sample share makes this clone medium-sized. Each gene name is a mouse one. The read finishes 4 residues shy of the CDR3 end, and the germline J gene is used to complete it. The chain has TRBV13-3 and TRBJ2-1; TRBD1 agrees at 10 bases. The CDR3 is 14 residues long. The junction had 1 base not matched to a gene; V was cut back by 4 bases and J by 3 bases. Germline V gene data show CDR1 as NNHDY and CDR2 as SYVADS. The CDR3 here is CASSWDRGYAEQFF. CDR3 DNA, as far as it was read: TGTGCCAGCAGTTGGGACAGGGGCTATGCT.

This clone occurred many times. Gene names follow the mouse nomenclature. The CDR3 sequence: CASSGLGGRVETLYF. The CDR3 bases that were read are TGTGCCAGCAGTGGACTGGGGGGGCGGGTAGAA. The V and J genes are TRBV13-3 and TRBJ2-3; the match to TRBD2 covers 12 bases. With the read ending 4 residues before the CDR3 end, the germline J gene is used to fill in that end. The germline V gene has CDR1 NNHDY and CDR2 SYVADS. CDR3 length: 15 residues.

This clone was observed a handful of times. Gene names are the mouse ones. The read terminates 4 residues ahead of where the CDR3 ends, so the germline J gene completes it. This rearrangement joins TRBV13-3 to TRBJ2-2; 8 nucleotides line up with TRBD2. CDR1 and CDR2 (germline): NNHDY, SYVADS. Trimming cost V 3 bases and J 0 bases; bases outside gene matches: 1. The length of the CDR3 is 15 residues. The DNA read from the CDR3 is TGTGCCAGCAGTGGACTGGGGCCAAACACCGGG. It specifies CASSGLGPNTG. The CDR3 in full is CASSGLGPNTGQLYF.